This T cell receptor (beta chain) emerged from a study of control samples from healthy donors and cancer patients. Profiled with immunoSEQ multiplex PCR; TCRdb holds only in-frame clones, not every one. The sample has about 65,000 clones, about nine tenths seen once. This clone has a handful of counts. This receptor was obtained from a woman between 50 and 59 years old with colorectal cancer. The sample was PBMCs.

The CDR3 DNA sequence: TGTGCCAGCAGCTCGATTGGGGAGAACACTGAAGCTTTCTTT. Translating gives CASSSIGENTEAFF. The chain combines TRBV5-8 with TRBJ1-1; D ambiguous. Germline loops: CDR1 SGHTS, CDR2 YDEGEE. This CDR3 has 14 amino acids. V lost 3 bases and J lost 1, with 10 bases in between. Using reference TRBV5-8 and TRBJ1-1 for the parts outside the CDR3, the full variable domain is EAGVTQSPTHLIKTRGQQATLRCSPISGHTSVYWYQQALGLGLQFLLWYDEGEERNRGNFPPRFSGRQFPNYSSELNVNALELEDSALYLCASSSIGENTEAFFGQGTRLTVV.